This TCR beta chain was recorded in a study of regulatory T cells in long-lasting Graves disease. Study findings and constraints: Favored gene segments in persistent disease were TRBV28, TRBJ1-2 and TRBJ2-5. Comparison showed that persistent patients shared more public clonotypes (over 2,500) than new patients (966).

Arm-PCR of CDR3 regions and iRepertoire HTBI primers were the basis on which TCR beta libraries were built. TCRdb redid the calling of the multiplex PCR reads with MiXCR, one entry per CDR3 protein. This repertoire shows approximately 470,000 distinct CDR3 sequences, less than 25% found once; its top ten account for 7.8%. The time point: persistent/refractory GD, antithyroid drugs over 5 years with positive TRAb. Extracted RNA from PBMCs served as the source of the TCR library. Graves' disease diagnoses used American Thyroid Association guidelines. From germline, CDR1 is SGHAT and CDR2 FQDESV (reference sequence). Trimming removed 5 bases at V and 1 base at J, with 8 bases between. This CDR3 has 13 amino acids. This clonotype was detected many times. Its target is unknown.

The clonotype was recovered from a female donor with Graves disease. The input for sequencing was peripheral blood mononuclear cells (PBMCs), taken when the disease was refractory, from a patient treated with antithyroid drugs. This chain connects TRBV11-1 to TRBJ1-1; D not resolved. The CDR3 DNA follows: TGTGCCAGCAGCCTGTTCCCGAACACTGAAGCTTTCTTT. Translated: CASSLFPNTEAFF.